The present T cell receptor beta chain was sequenced within a study of Graves' ophthalmopathy and Graves' hyperthyroidism. Amplification of TCR beta CDR3 regions used RNA transcripts. Second-round multiplex PCR came after a first-round RT-PCR that employed HTBI primers. TCRdb reprocessed the multiplex PCR reads with MiXCR, giving one entry per CDR3 protein. The sample has hundreds of thousands of distinct CDR3 sequences; over 20% are singletons. Notes on this clonotype: What it binds is not known.

Overall study results and limits: Most expanded thyroid clonotypes above 0.001 frequency also appeared in blood. The model predicted ophthalmopathy progression with about 69% sensitivity and less than 85% specificity.

Per germline, CDR1 MGHRA and CDR2 YSYEKL. Between the trimmed V and J ends, which lost 3 bases and 8 bases, there was a span of 13 bases. The CDR3 extends over 13 amino acids. Establishment of the diagnosis relied upon clinical symptoms, serum thyroxine, TRAb, thyroid ultrasound and orbital computed tomography. The sequencing sample was made of peripheral blood. The rearrangement links TRBV4-1 to TRBJ1-1, with D perhaps TRBD1 (6 bases). The receptor was isolated from a woman aged 18-29 years with stable Graves' hyperthyroidism. Some clones in this sample may be carry-over from other donors' samples. CDR3 residues: CASSQGGRPEAFF. Written as DNA, the CDR3 is TGCGCCAGCAGCCAGGGGGGGCGGCCGGAAGCTTTCTTT.